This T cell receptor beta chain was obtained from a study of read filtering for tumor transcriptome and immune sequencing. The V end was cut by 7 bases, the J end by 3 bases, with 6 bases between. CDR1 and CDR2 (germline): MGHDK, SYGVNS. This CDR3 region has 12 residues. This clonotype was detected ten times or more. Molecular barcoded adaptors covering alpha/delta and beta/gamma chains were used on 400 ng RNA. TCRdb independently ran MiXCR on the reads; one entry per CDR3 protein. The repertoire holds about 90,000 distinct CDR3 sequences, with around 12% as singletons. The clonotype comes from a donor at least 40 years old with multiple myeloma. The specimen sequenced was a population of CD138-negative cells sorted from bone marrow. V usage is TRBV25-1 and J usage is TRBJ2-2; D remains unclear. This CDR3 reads CASTGYTGELFF. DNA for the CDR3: TGTGCCAGCACAGGTTACACCGGGGAGCTGTTTTTT.